This T cell receptor beta chain came from a study of blood T cells in healthy people across ages. This clonotype was counted a few times. Combining a sample-barcoded 5' primer with a J-beta primer mix, a second PCR ran for roughly 7 to 12 cycles. TCRdb processed the 5' RACE reads anew with MiXCR; each CDR3 protein has one entry. Here the sample spans roughly 800,000 distinct CDR3 sequences, nearly 60% being singletons. The CDR3 totals 15 residues. V was clipped by 5 bases and J by 2 bases; unmatched bases: 7. The germline gives CDR1 DFQATT, CDR2 SNEGSKA (reference sequence). The rearrangement links TRBV20-1 to TRBJ2-1; 9 nucleotides line up with TRBD2. The source is a man aged 25 to 40 in good health. Sequencing input: blood. CDR3 DNA: TGCAGTGCTGGGACGTCTAGCGGGGCCTACAATGAGCAGTTCTTC. Encoded protein: CSAGTSSGAYNEQFF.